Listed below are T cell receptor beta chains from one sample, sequenced in a study of T cells in Graves' hyperthyroidism and ophthalmopathy. Each CDR3 protein is one row after TCRdb ran MiXCR on the multiplex PCR reads. In the table there are about 560,000 distinct CDR3 sequences, 46% of which are singletons. Sequencing was performed on peripheral blood or thyroid tissue (not recorded which). These receptors came from a woman between 18 and 30 years old with Graves' hyperthyroidism. CDR3s leave out the opening cysteine and the closing phenylalanine or tryptophan. The listing skips clone size in some rows; elsewhere it reads once, few, many or a size class.

v_call	cdr3_length	clone_size	j_call	cdr3_aa
TRBV29-1	13	many	TRBJ2-7	SVEDPTGASYEQY
TRBV6-5	12	-	TRBJ2-7	ASSYEWNSYEQY
TRBV5-1	13	few	TRBJ1-1	ASSLGGGPTSEAF
TRBV10-2	11	many	TRBJ2-7	ASSRDRGSGQY
TRBV7-6	13	-	TRBJ2-7	ASSPGPNPLRGQY
TRBV7-9	12	few	TRBJ1-2	ASSSGHALYGYT
TRBV12-3/TRBV12-4	14	-	TRBJ1-5	ASSFGTGGLTQPQH
TRBV12-3/TRBV12-4	14	many	TRBJ2-6	ASPWNGASGANVLT
TRBV15	10	many	TRBJ2-7	ATSPSSYEQY
TRBV7-2	11	many	TRBJ2-5	ASSFAGAETQY
TRBV29-1	10	-	TRBJ1-4	STQGWGEKLF
TRBV25-1	11	-	TRBJ1-2	ARVDRDNYGYT
TRBV7-3	13	-	TRBJ1-2	ASSHVSGTNYGYT
TRBV11-1	14	-	TRBJ1-4	ASSLVGTVRNEKLF
TRBV2	13	-	TRBJ1-4	ASSLQGMGNEKLF
TRBV25-1	13	few	TRBJ2-7	ASSSGTSGAYEQY
TRBV6-1	19	once	TRBJ2-7	ASSSGVGGAFSSTAGDEQY
TRBV11-1	15	-	TRBJ1-2	ASSLSLSPGQMRGYT
TRBV10-3	12	-	TRBJ1-6	AIRAGQGSGTLH
TRBV14	11	few	TRBJ1-1	ASSSPWGTEAF
TRBV19	11	many	TRBJ1-2	ASSLDRAYGYT
TRBV10-3	14	-	TRBJ2-6	AISEPASSGANVLT
TRBV9	10	-	TRBJ1-4	ASSPTGVGLF
TRBV2	12	many	TRBJ2-5	ASIHSGSGETQY